These 10 T cell receptor beta chains share one sample of origin, sequenced in a study of blood T cell repertoires in COVID-19. Some clones are missing from TCRdb's copy, which holds only in-frame ones; the method was immunoSEQ multiplex PCR. The sample carries hundreds of thousands of clones, 90% recorded once. Sequencing was carried out using PBMCs or T cells enriched from blood (not recorded which). These receptors originate from a woman aged 18-29 years with acute COVID-19.

V gene TRBV15 combines with J gene TRBJ1-2; D remains unclear. The V end lost 6 bases, the J end lost 7 bases, and 15 bases lay between the germline ends. The CDR3 is made up of 13 amino acids. Germline V gene lookup returns CDR1 LNHNV and CDR2 YYDKDF (reference sequence). DNA of the CDR3: TGTGCCACCAGAACCTCGGTGGGCCTTGGCTACACCTTC. Translation: CATRTSVGLGYTF. The entire variable domain, with the rest obtained from reference TRBV15 and TRBJ1-2, is as follows: DAMVIQNPRYQVTQFGKPVTLSCSQTLNHNVMYWYQQKSSQAPKLLFHYYDKDFNNEADTPDNFQSRRPNTSFCFLDIRSPGLGDTAMYLCATRTSVGLGYTFGSGTRLTVV.

The CDR3 DNA sequence: TGTGCCAGCAGCCCCGGACAGGTTTATCAGCCCCAGCATTTT. Its protein is CASSPGQVYQPQHF. The J gene is TRBJ1-5, the V gene TRBV27; TRBD1 matches at 7 bases. The CDR3 extends over 14 amino acids. The germline V gene encodes CDR1 MNHEY and CDR2 SMNVEV (reference sequence). After removal of 6 bases from V and 5 bases from J, the junction contained 7 bases not matched to a gene.

The V call is TRBV3-1 (or the pseudogene TRBV3-2), the J call TRBJ1-5, with a weak D call TRBD1 (5 bases). CDR1 and CDR2 (germline): LGHDT, YNNKEL (reference sequence). The CDR3 has 14 amino acids. V was pared by 3 bases and J by 7 bases, with 13 bases between. In nucleotides, the CDR3 is TGTGCCAGCAGCCATGGCGGGGGAGTCCAGCCCCAGCATTTT. Protein sequence: CASSHGGGVQPQHF.

The chain employs TRBV7-9 and TRBJ1-4, with 7 bases matching TRBD1. V gave up 6 bases and J gave up 2 bases; unmatched junction bases: 3. CDR3 length equals 14 residues. CDR1 and CDR2 (germline): SEHNR, FQNEAQ (reference sequence). In DNA form, the CDR3 reads TGTGCCAGCAGTCCGGGACAGACTAATGAAAAACTGTTTTTT. Its translation is CASSPGQTNEKLFF.

This clone was recorded only once. The J gene is TRBJ2-7, the V gene TRBV19; D perhaps matches TRBD1 (8 bases). This CDR3 comprises 15 residues. The germline V and J ends were trimmed by 5 bases and 1 base, with 15 bases remaining between them. Germline V gene lookup returns CDR1 LNHDA and CDR2 SQIVND (reference sequence). The CDR3 nucleotides are TGTGCCAGTAGTCCGGACAGGGAGGGATCCTACGAGCAGTACTTC. The encoded protein is CASSPDREGSYEQYF.

The V and J genes are TRBV2 and TRBJ2-2, with D possibly matching TRBD2 (6 bases). Germline V gene sequence: CDR1 SNHLY, CDR2 FYNNEI. CDR3 length equals 15 residues. This CDR3 reads CATAREVANTGELFF. The CDR3, as DNA: TGTGCTACAGCAAGGGAGGTCGCGAACACCGGGGAGCTGTTTTTT. Combining the CDR3 with reference TRBV2 and TRBJ2-2 gives the whole variable domain EPEVTQTPSHQVTQMGQEVILRCVPISNHLYFYWYRQILGQKVEFLVSFYNNEISEKSEIFDDQFSVERPDGSNFTLKIRSTKLEDSAMYFCATAREVANTGELFFGEGSRLTVL.

V and J are TRBV4-1 and TRBJ1-5, with 8 bases identical to TRBD1. CDR3 size: 17 residues. The V gene end was trimmed by 0 bases and the J gene end by 2 bases; junction bases not matched to a gene: 6. Germline V gene lookup returns CDR1 MGHRA and CDR2 YSYEKL. As DNA, the CDR3 is TGCGCCAGCAGCCAAGACGGGACAGGTCTAGGCAATCAGCCCCAGCATTTT. Translating it yields CASSQDGTGLGNQPQHF.

On this clone: Other DNA sequences from this sample encode an identical CDR3 as well. V gene TRBV28 combines with J gene TRBJ2-1, with TRBD2 matching 12 bases. This CDR3 is 14 amino acids long. Trimming removed 8 bases from V and 5 bases from J; junction bases left unmatched: 4. Germline values: CDR1 MDHEN, CDR2 SYDVKM. The CDR3 protein is CASSLAGGDNEQFF. The CDR3 DNA reads TGTGCCAGCTCCCTAGCGGGAGGGGACAATGAGCAGTTCTTC. Full variable domain (outside the CDR3, taken from reference TRBV28 and TRBJ2-1): DVKVTQSSRYLVKRTGEKVFLECVQDMDHENMFWYRQDPGLGLRLIYFSYDVKMKEKGDIPEGYSVSREKKERFSLILESASTNQTSMYLCASSLAGGDNEQFFGPGTRLTVL.

This chain links TRBV18 with TRBJ2-5; 10 nucleotides line up with TRBD1. CDR3 length equals 14 residues. Germline CDR1 KGHSH, CDR2 LQKENI. The junction had 6 bases not matched to a gene; V was cut back by 6 bases and J by 5 bases. The CDR3 region is CASSRDRGWETQYF. The CDR3 nucleotides are TGTGCCAGCTCCCGGGACAGGGGCTGGGAGACCCAGTACTTC. The whole variable domain, filled in from reference TRBV18 and TRBJ2-5, reads NAGVMQNPRHLVRRRGQEARLRCSPMKGHSHVYWYRQLPEEGLKFMVYLQKENIIDESGMPKERFSAEFPKEGPSILRIQQVVRGDSAAYFCASSRDRGWETQYFGPGTRLLVL.

The CDR3 nucleotides are TGTGCCAGCAGTCCGGGACAGGGGTCCTACAATGAGCAGTTCTTC. It is translated as CASSPGQGSYNEQFF. V is TRBV2 and J is TRBJ2-1, with 10 bases identical to TRBD1. In germline, CDR1 is SNHLY, CDR2 FYNNEI. The ends lost 5 bases at V and 1 base at J; junction bases unmatched: 2. The CDR3 is made up of 15 amino acids.